Below, 8 T cell receptor beta chains from the same sample are listed, as sequenced in a study of T-cell reconstitution after alpha-beta-depleted transplantation in children. Preparation of the TCRbeta library involved a method that used unique molecular identifiers. TCRdb reprocessed the PCR reads with MiXCR, giving one entry per CDR3 protein. The sample consists of about 600,000 distinct CDR3 sequences, about 11% of them appearing once. The starting material was PBMCs from the stem cell graft donor, obtained from the stem cell graft. These receptors came from a human donor who donated a stem cell graft to a child with acute myeloid leukemia.

The chain is built from TRBV25-1 and TRBJ2-7; 9 bases are a match to TRBD1. V was clipped by 2 bases and J by 5 bases; unmatched bases: 7. The CDR3 extends over 15 amino acids. The germline V gene has CDR1 MGHDK and CDR2 SYGVNS. The CDR3: CASSESGTGPDEQYF. CDR3 nucleotides: TGTGCCAGCAGTGAAAGTGGGACAGGGCCCGACGAGCAGTACTTC.

This clonotype was seen more than once but under ten times. The rearrangement uses TRBV29-1 and TRBJ1-1; 10 bases are a match to TRBD1. Germline trimming cut 5 bases from V and 9 bases from J; bases unmatched to any gene: 9. This CDR3 is 13 amino acids long. CDR1 and CDR2 from the germline V gene are SQVTM and ANQGSEA. Written as DNA, the CDR3 is TGCAGCGTTCTAGCCAGGACAGGGGGTAAAGCTTTCTTT. Its translation is CSVLARTGGKAFF.

This clonotype has only a few counts. V gene TRBV20-1 combines with J gene TRBJ2-5, with 8 bases aligning to TRBD2. The CDR3 consists of 15 residues. J was trimmed by 1 base and V by 0 bases; bases with no gene match: 4. CDR1 and CDR2 (germline): DFQATT, SNEGSKA (reference sequence). The CDR3 reads CSARDAGRAQETQYF. CDR3 DNA: TGCAGTGCTAGAGATGCCGGGAGGGCCCAAGAGACCCAGTACTTC.

The genes are TRBV15 and TRBJ2-2; possible D gene TRBD2, 5 bases. Germline V gives CDR1 LNHNV, CDR2 YYDKDF (reference sequence). The V gene lost 0 bases and the J gene lost 4 bases, with 18 bases spanning the gap. This CDR3 comprises 18 residues. This chain's CDR3 is CATSREAARARGTGELFF. CDR3 nucleotide sequence: TGTGCCACCAGCAGAGAGGCCGCGAGGGCACGTGGCACCGGGGAGCTGTTTTTT.

The chain has TRBV7-3 and TRBJ2-7, with D perhaps TRBD2 (6 bases). Trimming took off 3 bases at V and 4 bases at J, with 13 bases between the two ends. The CDR3 is 14 residues long. Per the germline V gene, CDR1 is SGHTA and CDR2 is FQGTGA. CDR3 amino acids: CASSFGLGGYEQYF. CDR3 coding DNA: TGTGCCAGCAGCTTCGGTTTGGGGGGTTACGAGCAGTACTTC.

In its sample, this clonotype was seen many times. The rearrangement uses TRBV25-1 and TRBJ2-1; D gene unclear. Germline CDR1 reads MGHDK; CDR2 reads SYGVNS. V shed 4 bases and J shed 7 bases, with 17 bases lying between them. The CDR3 totals 15 residues. CDR3 sequence (DNA): TGTGCCAGCAGTGGCCCCGCCGTCGCTGGAAATGAGCAGTTCTTC. Its translation: CASSGPAVAGNEQFF.

This chain joins TRBV28 and TRBJ1-5; D call uncertain. The CDR3 covers 12 residues. Germline V gives CDR1 MDHEN, CDR2 SYDVKM. V dropped 4 bases and J dropped 7 bases, with 8 bases sitting between them. The DNA for the CDR3 is TGTGCCAGCAGTTCTTCCAAGCAGCCCCAGCATTTT. Translation: CASSSSKQPQHF.

This clonotype has at least ten counts. V usage is TRBV20-1 and J usage is TRBJ2-7; tentative D call: TRBD2 (5 bases). Germline CDR1 is DFQATT and CDR2 is SNEGSKA (reference sequence). This CDR3 contains 11 residues. Trimming shortened V by 4 bases and J by 7 bases, and 11 bases separated the two germline ends. The CDR3 sequence is CSATAREEQYF. In DNA form, the CDR3 reads TGCAGTGCTACGGCCCGGGAAGAGCAGTACTTC.